Following are 15 T cell receptor beta chains from one sample sequenced in a study of blood T cell repertoires in COVID-19 (TCRdb year 2020). Receptor libraries were prepared by the immunoSEQ multiplex PCR assay. TCRdb retrieved this table from immuneACCESS and kept in-frame rearrangements only. Not all clones are present; in checked studies, unresolved V genes account for under half, and no reason is known for the remainder. A total of 79,000 or so clones appear in this sample, about 90% of them only once. The ten most abundant clones make up roughly 1.1% of the sample. The sequencing sample was made of peripheral blood. Receptors originate from a human donor in a cohort sampled during active COVID-19.

V and J are TRBV6-2 or TRBV6-3 and TRBJ1-2; 8 nucleotides line up with TRBD1. CDR3 length equals 16 residues. The V and J ends lost 4 bases and 9 bases, in that order; junction bases with no gene match: 16. The germline CDR1 and CDR2 sequences are MNHEY and SVGEGT. CDR3 DNA: TGTGCCAGCAGTTCCCTCGGACAGGGAAAGGGACAAAGCTACACCTTC. The encoded protein is CASSSLGQGKGQSYTF.

With regard to this clone: At one end, the junction sequence differs from germline, possibly due to a read error. The V gene is TRBV10-3, the J gene TRBJ2-7; 8 nucleotides agree with TRBD2. The V gene's germline CDR1 is ENHRY and CDR2 SYGVKD. The CDR3 extends over 13 amino acids. DNA of the CDR3: TGTGCCATCAGTGAAGGATTGGCGGGAGGTCCCCACTTC. Its protein is CAISEGLAGGPHF.

This clone was detected a few times. The V and J genes are TRBV7-2 and TRBJ2-1, with D possibly matching TRBD2 (6 bases). This CDR3 comprises 14 residues. The V gene lost 1 base and the J gene lost 10 bases, with 14 bases spanning the gap. Germline lookup yields CDR1 SGHTA and CDR2 FQGNSA. CDR3 sequence (DNA): TGTGCCAGCAGCTTAGGGCCGTCTGCGGGGGAGCAGTTCTTC. Translation: CASSLGPSAGEQFF.

This chain connects TRBV5-5 to TRBJ2-1, with TRBD1 identical over 9 bases. V trimming: 2 bases; J trimming: 2 bases; junction bases outside the gene matches: 5. CDR3 length equals 16 residues. Germline CDR1 is SGHKS and CDR2 is YYEKEE (reference sequence). CDR3 nucleotide sequence: TGTGCCAGCAGCTTCGGGGACAGGGCCACCTACAATGAGCAGTTCTTC. This gives the protein CASSFGDRATYNEQFF.

The J gene is TRBJ2-1, the V gene TRBV5-1, with a tentative D call TRBD1 (7 bases). CDR3 size: 16 residues. Germline V gene sequence: CDR1 SGHRS, CDR2 YFSETQ. Trimming pared 6 bases from V and 3 bases from J, leaving 19 bases between. For the CDR3, the DNA is TGCGCCAGCACCCCTCAGGGGGGCGGAGACTACAATGAGCAGTTCTTC. It specifies CASTPQGGGDYNEQFF.

The J gene is TRBJ2-5, the V gene TRBV25-1; 8 nucleotides match TRBD1. CDR1 and CDR2 from the germline V gene are MGHDK and SYGVNS. J lost 5 bases, V lost 5 bases, and 10 bases had no gene match. The length of the CDR3 is 15 residues. In nucleotides, the CDR3 is TGTGCCAGCAGTCGCGGACAGGGAGTTTACGAGACCCAGTACTTC. Protein sequence: CASSRGQGVYETQYF.

J is TRBJ2-6 and V is TRBV28; TRBD1 agrees at 9 bases. V shed 3 bases, J shed 0 bases, and the junction held 6 bases outside the gene matches. CDR3 length: 18 residues. Germline lookup yields CDR1 MDHEN and CDR2 SYDVKM. The CDR3 bases are TGTGCCAGCAGTTTTCCGGGACAGGGACCCTCTGGGGCCAACGTCCTGACTTTC. It translates to CASSFPGQGPSGANVLTF.

The V and J genes are TRBV25-1 and TRBJ2-2, with 12 bases fitting TRBD1. The CDR3 length is 16 residues. J gave up 8 bases and V 10 bases, and 14 bases lay outside the gene matches. Germline V CDR1 and CDR2: MGHDK, SYGVNS. The CDR3 sequence: CATQAPGQGARGELFF. The DNA for the CDR3 is TGTGCCACCCAGGCCCCGGGACAGGGGGCGAGAGGGGAGCTGTTTTTT.

The chain is built from TRBV4-1 and TRBJ1-2, with D maybe TRBD1 (6 bases). The germline V and J ends were trimmed by 1 base and 4 bases, with 13 bases remaining between them. CDR1 and CDR2 from the germline V gene are MGHRA and YSYEKL. The CDR3 runs to 15 residues. The CDR3 loop is CASSQVPGTIYGYTF. CDR3 nucleotides: TGCGCCAGCAGCCAAGTCCCGGGGACAATCTATGGCTACACCTTC.

The chain links TRBV6-5 to TRBJ2-3; the match to TRBD2 covers 7 bases. Per germline, CDR1 MNHEY and CDR2 SVGAGI. After removal of 7 bases from V and 2 bases from J, the junction contained 6 bases not matched to a gene. There are 14 residues in the CDR3. CDR3 sequence: CASIGGGPTDTQYF. The CDR3, as DNA: TGTGCCAGCATCGGCGGGGGACCCACAGATACGCAGTATTTT.

The chain joins TRBV6-6 to TRBJ1-4; no reliable D call. The V end lost 2 bases, the J end lost 0 bases, and 4 bases lay between the germline ends. The CDR3 has 14 residues. The germline V gene has CDR1 MNHNY and CDR2 SVGAGI (reference sequence). CDR3 sequence (DNA): TGTGCCAGCAGTTACCGTGCAACTAATGAAAAACTGTTTTTT. Its protein product is CASSYRATNEKLFF.

There are a few counts of this clone. J is TRBJ2-3 and V is TRBV3-1 (or the pseudogene TRBV3-2), with a possible D match to TRBD2 (6 bases). Germline lookup yields CDR1 LGHDT and CDR2 YNNKEL (reference sequence). Trimming removed 5 bases at V and 6 bases at J, with 9 bases between. This CDR3 has 12 amino acids. The CDR3 region has the DNA TGTGCCAGCAGCGCAGGGAGGGATACGCAGTATTTT. It specifies CASSAGRDTQYF.

In this sample, this clone turned up once. The rearrangement links TRBV19 to TRBJ1-6; 8 bases map to TRBD1. Unmatched junction bases numbered 5, after V lost 8 bases and J lost 2 bases. Germline V gene sequence: CDR1 LNHDA, CDR2 SQIVND (reference sequence). The CDR3 spans 15 residues. The CDR3 DNA sequence: TGTGCCAGTCAGCAGGGGGCGACCTATAATTCACCCCTCCACTTT. It is translated as CASQQGATYNSPLHF.

This chain uses TRBV19 with TRBJ1-2; TRBD1 might be the D (6 bases). The CDR3 is 13 amino acids. The ends were cut back, 7 bases at V and 3 bases at J, with 12 bases in the middle. Germline V gene lookup returns CDR1 LNHDA and CDR2 SQIVND (reference sequence). CDR3: CASTAQGDYGYTF. The CDR3 region has the DNA TGTGCCAGTACCGCACAGGGTGACTATGGCTACACCTTC.

V usage is TRBV7-2 and J usage is TRBJ2-7; 7 bases match TRBD2. With V trimmed by 4 bases and J by 7 bases, 19 bases remained unmatched. Germline loops: CDR1 SGHTA, CDR2 FQGNSA. CDR3 length: 17 residues. The CDR3 DNA sequence: TGTGCCAGCAGCTATCACCCCCCCGGCGGGAGTATAGGTGAGCAGTACTTC. As protein: CASSYHPPGGSIGEQYF. Looking up the rest from reference TRBV7-2 and TRBJ2-7 gives the full variable domain: GAGVSQSPSNKVTEKGKDVELRCDPISGHTALYWYRQSLGQGLEFLIYFQGNSAPDKSGLPSDRFSAERTGGSVSTLTIQRTQQEDSAVYLCASSYHPPGGSIGEQYFGPGTRLTVT.